Below are 2 T cell receptor beta chains sequenced from a single sample in a study of blood T cell repertoires in COVID-19. Profiling relied on immunoSEQ multiplex PCR, and the TCRdb table lists in-frame clones only, not all of them. The sample has a few hundred thousand clones, about 88% seen once. Sequencing was carried out using peripheral blood. These receptor sequences come from a man aged 60 to 69 who had recovered from COVID-19.

This clone was counted a few times. The genes are TRBV18 and TRBJ2-7, with 8 bases lining up with TRBD1. This CDR3 spans 12 amino acids. Germline trimming cut 3 bases from V and 5 bases from J; bases unmatched to any gene: 0. Germline CDR1 reads KGHSH; CDR2 reads LQKENI. CDR3 sequence reads: CASSPTGDEQYF. The CDR3 DNA follows: TGTGCCAGCTCACCGACAGGGGACGAGCAGTACTTC.

The chain combines TRBV5-1 with TRBJ1-2, with 9 bases aligning to TRBD1. V trimming: 0 bases; J trimming: 3 bases; junction bases outside the gene matches: 9. The germline CDR1 and CDR2 sequences are SGHRS and YFSETQ. The CDR3 length is 17 residues. CDR3 residues: CASSLGSTGGYDYGYTF. CDR3 nucleotides: TGCGCCAGCAGCTTGGGAAGTACAGGGGGCTACGACTATGGCTACACCTTC.